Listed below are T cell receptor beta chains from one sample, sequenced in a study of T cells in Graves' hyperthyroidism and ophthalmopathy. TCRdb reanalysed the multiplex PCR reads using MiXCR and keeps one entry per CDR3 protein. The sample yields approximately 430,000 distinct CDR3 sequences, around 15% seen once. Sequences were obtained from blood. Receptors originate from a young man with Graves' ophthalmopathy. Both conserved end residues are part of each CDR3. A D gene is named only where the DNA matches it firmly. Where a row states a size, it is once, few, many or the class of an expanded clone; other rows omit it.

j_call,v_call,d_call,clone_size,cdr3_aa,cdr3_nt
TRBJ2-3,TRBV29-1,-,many,CSANVGPLADTQYF,TGCAGCGCAAACGTGGGGCCGCTGGCAGATACGCAGTATTTT
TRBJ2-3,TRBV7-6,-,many,CASSLIHLRASETTDTQYF,-
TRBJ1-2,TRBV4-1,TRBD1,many,CASSQAGQAYGYTF,TGCGCCAGCAGCCAAGCCGGACAGGCCTATGGCTACACCTTC
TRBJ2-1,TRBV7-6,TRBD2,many,CASSELAGVLSSYNEQFF,TGTGCCAGCAGCGAACTAGCGGGGGTCTTGAGCTCCTACAATGAGCAGTTCTTC
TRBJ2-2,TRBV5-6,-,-,CASRGPSDLFF,TGTGCCAGCAGAGGACCCTCGGACCTGTTTTTT
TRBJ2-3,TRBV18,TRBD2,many,CASSPSSLAGNTDTQYF,TGTGCCAGCTCACCAAGTAGCCTAGCGGGGAACACAGATACGCAGTATTTT
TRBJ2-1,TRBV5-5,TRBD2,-,CASSLSGAKTYNEQFF,TGTGCCAGCAGCTTGAGCGGGGCCAAAACCTACAATGAGCAGTTCTTC
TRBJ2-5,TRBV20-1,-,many,CSARDLGGGQGTQYF,TGCAGTGCTAGAGATCTCGGCGGGGGCCAGGGGACCCAGTACTTC
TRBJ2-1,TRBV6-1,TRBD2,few,CASSETAGGPNEQFF,TGTGCCAGCAGTGAAACGGCGGGGGGGCCTAATGAGCAGTTCTTC
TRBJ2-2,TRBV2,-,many,CASRRLPSPAGELFF,TGTGCCAGCCGCCGTCTCCCCAGCCCAGCCGGGGAGCTGTTTTTT
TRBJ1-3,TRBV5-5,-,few,CASSLMDSLTDSPGNTIYF,TGTGCCAGCAGCTTGATGGACAGCCTTACCGATTCTCCTGGAAACACCATATATTTT
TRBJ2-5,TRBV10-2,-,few,CASSEASGTGETQYF,TGCGCCAGCAGTGAAGCCAGCGGGACAGGCGAGACCCAGTACTTC
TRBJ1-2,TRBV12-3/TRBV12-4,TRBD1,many,CASSLVTGGERYGYTF,TGTGCCAGCAGTTTAGTTACAGGGGGCGAAAGGTATGGCTACACCTTC
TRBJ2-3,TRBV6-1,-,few,CASSEGAGGGGTDTQYF,TGTGCCAGCAGTGAAGGGGCAGGGGGGGGAGGCACAGATACGCAGTATTTT
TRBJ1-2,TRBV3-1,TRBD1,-,CASSQGQGSGYTF,TGTGCCAGCAGCCAGGGACAGGGCAGTGGCTACACCTTC
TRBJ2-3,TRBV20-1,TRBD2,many,CSAREEGLAGTTDTQYF,TGCAGTGCTAGAGAGGAGGGACTAGCGGGCACCACAGATACGCAGTATTTT
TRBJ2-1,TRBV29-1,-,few,CSVVRTLGAGSYNEQFF,TGCAGCGTTGTCAGGACCCTCGGGGCGGGGAGCTACAATGAGCAGTTCTTC
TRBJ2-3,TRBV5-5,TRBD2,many,CASSLVPSGGADTQYF,TGTGCCAGCAGCTTGGTTCCTAGCGGGGGGGCAGATACGCAGTATTTT
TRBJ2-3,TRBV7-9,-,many,CASSQKLEPQYF,TGTGCCAGCAGCCAGAAACTAGAACCGCAGTATTTT
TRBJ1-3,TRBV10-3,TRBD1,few,CAISEPGQGGPSGNTIYF,TGTGCCATCAGTGAACCCGGACAGGGTGGCCCCTCTGGAAACACCATATATTTT
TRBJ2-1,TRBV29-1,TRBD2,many,CSVEGTSDQLGYEQFF,TGCAGCGTTGAGGGGACTAGCGACCAGCTAGGGTATGAGCAGTTCTTC
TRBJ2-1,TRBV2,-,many,CASSEGWRMNSYNEQFF,TGTGCCAGCAGTGAAGGGTGGAGGATGAACTCCTACAATGAGCAGTTCTTC
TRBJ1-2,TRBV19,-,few,CASTWTVNYGYTF,TGTGCCAGTACCTGGACAGTTAACTATGGCTACACCTTC
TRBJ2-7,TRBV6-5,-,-,CASSYLGNYEQYF,TGTGCCAGCAGTTACTTGGGGAATTACGAGCAGTACTTC
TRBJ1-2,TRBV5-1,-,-,CASRRGTDGGYTF,TGCGCCAGCAGGAGGGGGACGGATGGGGGCTACACCTTC
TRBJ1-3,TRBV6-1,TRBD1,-,CASSYTPTGQGRNTIYF,TGTGCCAGCAGTTATACCCCTACGGGACAGGGAAGAAACACCATATATTTT
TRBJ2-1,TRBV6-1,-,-,CASSSPGGRQGATYNEQFF,TGTGCCAGCAGTTCTCCCGGAGGCAGGCAAGGGGCAACCTACAATGAGCAGTTCTTC
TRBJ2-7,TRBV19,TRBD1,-,CASSPSGQVYEQYF,TGTGCCAGTAGCCCCTCGGGACAGGTCTACGAGCAGTACTTC
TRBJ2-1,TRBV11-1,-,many,CASSFRGGSYNEQFF,TGTGCCAGCAGCTTTAGGGGGGGGTCCTACAATGAGCAGTTCTTC
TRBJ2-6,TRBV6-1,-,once,CAISERAAESSGANVLTF,TGTGCCATCAGTGAGAGGGCAGCCGAGAGCTCTGGGGCCAACGTCCTGACTTTC
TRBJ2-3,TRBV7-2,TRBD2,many,CASSLGLAGITDTQYF,TGTGCCAGCAGCTTGGGACTAGCGGGGATCACAGATACGCAGTATTTT
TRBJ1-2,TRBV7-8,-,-,CASSQWIDYGYTF,TGTGCCAGCAGCCAGTGGATTGACTATGGCTACACCTTC
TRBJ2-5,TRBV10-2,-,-,CASSPRGLQETQYF,TGCGCCAGCAGCCCACGGGGGCTCCAAGAGACCCAGTACTTC
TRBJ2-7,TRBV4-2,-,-,CASSQENEQYF,TGTGCCAGCAGCCAAGAGAACGAGCAGTACTTC
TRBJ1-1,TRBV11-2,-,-,CASSSAQAGNTEAFF,TGTGCCAGCAGCTCAGCCCAGGCTGGGAACACTGAAGCTTTCTTT
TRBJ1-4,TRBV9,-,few,CASSVGRGSEKLFF,TGTGCCAGCAGCGTAGGAAGGGGGAGTGAAAAACTGTTTTTT
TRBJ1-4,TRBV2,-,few,CASCESDSFNEKLFF,TGTGCCAGCTGTGAATCGGACAGCTTCAATGAAAAACTGTTTTTT
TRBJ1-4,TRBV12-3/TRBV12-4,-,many,CASRAHGTNLEKLFF,TGTGCCAGCAGGGCCCACGGGACAAACCTTGAAAAACTGTTTTTT
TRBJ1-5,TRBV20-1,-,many,CSAPIISGSEQPQHF,TGCAGTGCACCGATAATTTCCGGATCCGAGCAGCCCCAGCATTTT
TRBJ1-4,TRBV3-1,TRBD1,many,CASSQAGTGEKLFF,TGTGCCAGCAGCCAGGCTGGGACAGGGGAAAAACTGTTTTTT
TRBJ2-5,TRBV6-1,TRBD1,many,CASSSQQGAGETQYF,TGTGCCAGCAGCTCCCAACAGGGGGCGGGGGAGACCCAGTACTTC
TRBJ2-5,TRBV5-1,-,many,CASSLGFGGETQYF,TGCGCCAGCAGCTTGGGCTTCGGTGGGGAGACCCAGTACTTC
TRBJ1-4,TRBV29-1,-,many,CSVVGGPTRGEKLFF,TGCAGCGTTGTCGGAGGCCCGACCAGAGGAGAAAAACTGTTTTTT
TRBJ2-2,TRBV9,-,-,CASSVLGATNTGELFF,TGTGCCAGCAGCGTGTTGGGGGCCACGAACACCGGGGAGCTGTTTTTT
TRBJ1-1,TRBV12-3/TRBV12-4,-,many,CASSSHRAGTEAFF,TGTGCCAGCAGTTCCCACAGGGCCGGCACTGAAGCTTTCTTT
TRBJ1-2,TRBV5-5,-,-,CASSLTELYGYTF,TGTGCCAGCAGCTTAACGGAACTCTATGGCTACACCTTC
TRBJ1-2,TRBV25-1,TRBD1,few,CASSVTGGGYTF,TGTGCCAGCAGCGTTACAGGGGGTGGCTACACCTTC
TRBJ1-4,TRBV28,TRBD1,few,CASSQQGAFNEKLFF,TGTGCCAGCAGTCAACAGGGGGCCTTTAATGAAAAACTGTTTTTT
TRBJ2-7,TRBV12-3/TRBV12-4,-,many,CASSLGGTGEQYF,TGTGCCAGCAGCCTGGGGGGTACGGGCGAGCAGTACTTC
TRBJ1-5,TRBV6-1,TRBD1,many,CASSRRQGSDSNQPQHF,TGTGCCAGCAGCCGTAGACAGGGAAGTGATAGCAATCAGCCCCAGCATTTT
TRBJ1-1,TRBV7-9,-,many,CASSLGRRPAFF,TGTGCCAGCAGCTTAGGGCGGCGGCCAGCTTTCTTT
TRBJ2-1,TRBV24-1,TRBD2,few,CATSDPTSGSFDEQFF,TGTGCCACCAGTGACCCTACTAGCGGGTCCTTCGATGAGCAGTTCTTC